A selection of T cell receptor beta chains follows, all from one sample in a study of shared clonotypes between healthy human individuals. The data were produced by immunoSEQ multiplex PCR, yet TCRdb's version contains in-frame clones alone and is incomplete. Of 2 million to 2.5 million clones listed, approximately 94% were seen once; the top ten hold 1.5% to 2%. Sequencing was done on a sample of naive CD8+ T cells from PBMCs. These receptors all stem from a man younger than 35 in good health. Some clones in this sample may be carry-over from other donors' samples. Both conserved end residues are part of each CDR3. D genes are given only for firm matches. Only part of the rows carry a size: once, few, many, or a class if the clone is expanded.

v_call	j_call	d_call	clone_size	cdr3_aa	cdr3_nt
TRBV21-1	TRBJ1-2	.	.	CASSNDMGQGVPYGYTF	TGTGCCAGCAGTAACGATATGGGACAGGGGGTACCATATGGCTACACCTTC
TRBV29-1	TRBJ2-2	.	.	CSARGGGPGELFF	TGCAGCGCCAGAGGGGGGGGCCCCGGGGAGCTGTTTTTT
TRBV5-6	TRBJ2-7	TRBD2	.	CASSRGGTSGRMHLGEQYF	TGTGCCAGCAGCCGAGGGGGGACTAGCGGGAGAATGCATTTAGGGGAGCAGTACTTC
TRBV5-6	TRBJ2-7	TRBD2	.	CASSGLAAYEQYF	TGTGCCAGCAGCGGTCTAGCGGCCTACGAGCAGTACTTC
TRBV29-1	TRBJ2-1	TRBD2	.	CSVDPRLAGVGEQFF	TGCAGCGTTGACCCTAGACTAGCGGGAGTAGGAGAGCAGTTCTTC
TRBV4-1	TRBJ1-3	.	.	CASSPPTDPGNTIYF	TGCGCCAGCAGCCCCCCGACGGATCCCGGGAACACCATATATTTT
TRBV7-8	TRBJ2-7	.	.	CASSLVGLYEQYF	TGTGCCAGCAGCTTAGTTGGTCTCTACGAGCAGTACTTC
TRBV19	TRBJ2-3	.	.	CASSPQPRATDTQYF	TGTGCCAGTAGTCCGCAACCCCGGGCCACAGATACGCAGTATTTT
TRBV13	TRBJ2-1	.	.	CASSFPYNEQFF	TGTGCCAGCAGCTTTCCCTACAATGAGCAGTTCTTC
TRBV7-3	TRBJ2-1	TRBD2	.	CASSLWLAGVGYEQFF	TGTGCCAGCAGCTTATGGCTAGCGGGAGTAGGCTATGAGCAGTTCTTC
TRBV27	TRBJ2-7	.	.	CASSFQGSSYEQYF	TGTGCCAGCAGTTTCCAGGGGTCCTCCTACGAGCAGTACTTC
TRBV16	TRBJ2-7	TRBD1	.	CASSQSYTGGSFEQYF	TGTGCCAGCAGCCAATCATATACAGGGGGTAGTTTCGAGCAGTACTTC
TRBV4-1	TRBJ2-1	.	.	CASSQESQNTYNEQFF	TGCGCCAGCAGCCAAGAAAGTCAGAACACCTACAATGAGCAGTTCTTC
TRBV28	TRBJ1-5	.	few	CASSRRGDHQPQHF	TGTGCCAGCAGCCGACGGGGGGACCATCAGCCCCAGCATTTT
TRBV10-3	TRBJ2-7	.	.	CAISDPFSYEQYF	TGTGCCATCAGTGACCCATTCTCCTACGAGCAGTACTTC